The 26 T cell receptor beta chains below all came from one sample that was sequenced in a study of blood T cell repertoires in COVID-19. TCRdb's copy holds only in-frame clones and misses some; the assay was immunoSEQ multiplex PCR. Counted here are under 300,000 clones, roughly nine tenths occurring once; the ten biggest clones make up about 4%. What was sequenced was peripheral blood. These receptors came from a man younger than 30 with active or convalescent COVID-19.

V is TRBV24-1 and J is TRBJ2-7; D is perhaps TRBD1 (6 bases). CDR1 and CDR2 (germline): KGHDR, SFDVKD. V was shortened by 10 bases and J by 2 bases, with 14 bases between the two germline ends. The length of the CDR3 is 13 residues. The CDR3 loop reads CATPGALAYEQYF. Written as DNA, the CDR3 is TGTGCCACGCCAGGGGCCCTAGCCTACGAGCAGTACTTC.

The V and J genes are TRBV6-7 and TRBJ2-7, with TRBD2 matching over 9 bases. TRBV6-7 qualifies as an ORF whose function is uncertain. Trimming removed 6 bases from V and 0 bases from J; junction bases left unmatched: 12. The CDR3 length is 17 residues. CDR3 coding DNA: TGTGCCAGCAGACCTGGTCTAGCTAGCGGGACCTCCTACGAGCAGTACTTC. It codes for CASRPGLASGTSYEQYF.

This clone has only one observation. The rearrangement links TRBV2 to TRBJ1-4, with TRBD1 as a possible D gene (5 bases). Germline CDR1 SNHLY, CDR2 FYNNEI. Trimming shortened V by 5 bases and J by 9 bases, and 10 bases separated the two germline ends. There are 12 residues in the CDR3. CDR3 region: CASSTQGQKLFF. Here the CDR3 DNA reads TGTGCCAGCAGTACCCAGGGCCAAAAACTGTTTTTT.

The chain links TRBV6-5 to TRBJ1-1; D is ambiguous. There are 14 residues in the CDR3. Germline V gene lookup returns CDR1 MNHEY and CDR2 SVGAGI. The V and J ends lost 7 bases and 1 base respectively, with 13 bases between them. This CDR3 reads CASTGTTPNTEAFF. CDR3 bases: TGTGCCAGCACCGGAACTACACCGAACACTGAAGCTTTCTTT.

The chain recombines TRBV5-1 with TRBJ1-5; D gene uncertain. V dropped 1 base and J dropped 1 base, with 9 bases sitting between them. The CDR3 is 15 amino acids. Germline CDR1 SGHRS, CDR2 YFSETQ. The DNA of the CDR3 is TGCGCCAGCAGCTTGTTGCCGGAGAGCAATCAGCCCCAGCATTTT. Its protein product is CASSLLPESNQPQHF.

CDR3 sequence reads: CAISMDTVRTEAFF. The CDR3 coding sequence is TGTGCCATCAGTATGGACACCGTGAGGACTGAAGCTTTCTTT. The chain joins TRBV10-3 to TRBJ1-1; TRBD1 might be the D (5 bases). In germline, CDR1 is ENHRY, CDR2 SYGVKD. CDR3 length: 14 residues. V lost 5 bases and J lost 5, with 15 bases in between.

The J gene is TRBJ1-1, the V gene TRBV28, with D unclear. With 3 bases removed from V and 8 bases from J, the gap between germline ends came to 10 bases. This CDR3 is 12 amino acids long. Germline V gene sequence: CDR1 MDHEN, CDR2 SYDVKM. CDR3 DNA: TGTGCCAGCAGTTTCCTTCACAAAGAAGCTTTCTTT. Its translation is CASSFLHKEAFF.

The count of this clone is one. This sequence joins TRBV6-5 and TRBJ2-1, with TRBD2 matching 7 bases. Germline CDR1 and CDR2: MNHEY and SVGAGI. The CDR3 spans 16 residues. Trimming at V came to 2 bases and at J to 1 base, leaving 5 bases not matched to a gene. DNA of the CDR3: TGTGCCAGCAGTTACCTGGGAGGGGCGTCCTACAATGAGCAGTTCTTC. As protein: CASSYLGGASYNEQFF.

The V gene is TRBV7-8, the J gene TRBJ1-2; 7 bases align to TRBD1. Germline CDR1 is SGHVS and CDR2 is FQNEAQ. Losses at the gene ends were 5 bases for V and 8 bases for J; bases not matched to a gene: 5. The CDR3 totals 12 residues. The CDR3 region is CASSPTGDGYTF. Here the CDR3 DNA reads TGTGCCAGCAGCCCTACAGGGGACGGCTACACCTTC.

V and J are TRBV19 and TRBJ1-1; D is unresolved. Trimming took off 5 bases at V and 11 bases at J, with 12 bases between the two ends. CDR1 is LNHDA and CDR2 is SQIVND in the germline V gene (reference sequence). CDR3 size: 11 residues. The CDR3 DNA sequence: TGTGCCAGTAGTTCACAGTCGGTCGCTTTCTTT. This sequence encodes CASSSQSVAFF.

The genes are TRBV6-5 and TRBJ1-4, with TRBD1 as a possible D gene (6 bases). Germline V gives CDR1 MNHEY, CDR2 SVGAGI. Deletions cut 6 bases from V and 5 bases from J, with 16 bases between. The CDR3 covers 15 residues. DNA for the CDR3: TGTGCCAGCAGCCAGGGGCCACGGGCGAATGAAAAACTGTTTTTT. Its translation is CASSQGPRANEKLFF.

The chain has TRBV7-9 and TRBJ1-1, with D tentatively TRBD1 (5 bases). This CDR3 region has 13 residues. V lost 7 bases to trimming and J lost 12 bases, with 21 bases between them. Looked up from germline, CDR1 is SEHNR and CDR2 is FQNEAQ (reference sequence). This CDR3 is CASTPRGTGRSFF. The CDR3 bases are TGTGCCAGCACCCCTCGGGGGACTGGGAGGTCTTTCTTT.

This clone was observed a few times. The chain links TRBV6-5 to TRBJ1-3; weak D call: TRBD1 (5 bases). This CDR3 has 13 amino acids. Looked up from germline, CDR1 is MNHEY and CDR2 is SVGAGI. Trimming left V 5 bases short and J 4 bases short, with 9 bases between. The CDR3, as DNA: TGTGCCAGCAGTCCAGGGCTAGGAAACACCATATATTTT. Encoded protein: CASSPGLGNTIYF.

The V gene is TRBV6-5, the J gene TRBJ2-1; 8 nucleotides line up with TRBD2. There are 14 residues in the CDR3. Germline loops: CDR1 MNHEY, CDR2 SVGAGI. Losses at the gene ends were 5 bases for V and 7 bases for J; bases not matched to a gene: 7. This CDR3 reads CASSNSGRLNEQFF. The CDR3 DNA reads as TGTGCCAGCAGTAACAGCGGGAGATTGAATGAGCAGTTCTTC.

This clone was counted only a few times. In DNA form, the CDR3 reads TGTGCCAGCAGCTTAGAAGACACCAATCAGCCCCAGCATTTT. Protein sequence: CASSLEDTNQPQHF. This rearrangement joins TRBV7-9 to TRBJ1-5; D gene unclear. In germline, CDR1 is SEHNR, CDR2 FQNEAQ (reference sequence). V dropped 1 base and J dropped 3 bases, with 7 bases sitting between them. CDR3 size: 14 residues.

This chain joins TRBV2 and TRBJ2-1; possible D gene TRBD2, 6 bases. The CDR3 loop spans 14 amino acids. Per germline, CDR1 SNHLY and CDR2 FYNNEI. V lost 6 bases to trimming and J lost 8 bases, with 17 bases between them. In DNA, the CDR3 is TGTGCCAGCAGGGGGAGGACGTGGAACGATGAGCAGTTCTTC. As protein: CASRGRTWNDEQFF. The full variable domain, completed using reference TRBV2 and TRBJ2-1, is EPEVTQTPSHQVTQMGQEVILRCVPISNHLYFYWYRQILGQKVEFLVSFYNNEISEKSEIFDDQFSVERPDGSNFTLKIRSTKLEDSAMYFCASRGRTWNDEQFFGPGTRLTVL.

CDR3 amino acids: CASSRDSQQKVGETQYF. The CDR3 region has the DNA TGCGCCAGCAGCCGGGACAGTCAACAGAAGGTAGGAGAGACCCAGTACTTC. V is TRBV5-1 and J is TRBJ2-5, with 7 bases that match TRBD1. V lost 4 bases, J lost 4 bases, and 16 bases stayed unmatched. The CDR3 runs 17 residues. Germline V gene data show CDR1 as SGHRS and CDR2 as YFSETQ.

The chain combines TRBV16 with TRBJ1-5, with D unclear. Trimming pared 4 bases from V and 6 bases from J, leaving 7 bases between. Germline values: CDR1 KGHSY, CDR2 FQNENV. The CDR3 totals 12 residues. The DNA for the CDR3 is TGTGCCAGCAGCCCCACCGGTCAGCCCCAGCATTTT. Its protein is CASSPTGQPQHF.

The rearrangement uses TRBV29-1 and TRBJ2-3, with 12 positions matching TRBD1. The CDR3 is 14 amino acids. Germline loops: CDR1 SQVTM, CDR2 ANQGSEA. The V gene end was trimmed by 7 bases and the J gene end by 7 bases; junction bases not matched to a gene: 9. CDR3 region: CSAGGTGGSYTQYF. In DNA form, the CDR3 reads TGCAGCGCCGGGGGGACAGGGGGCTCATATACGCAGTATTTT.

CDR3 sequence (DNA): TGTGCCAGCAGTTTAGCTGGTACACCCCACCGGCCCCAGCATTTT. Encoded protein: CASSLAGTPHRPQHF. This chain links TRBV28 with TRBJ1-5; D is unresolved. Looked up from germline, CDR1 is MDHEN and CDR2 is SYDVKM. Trimming removed 2 bases at V and 9 bases at J, with 17 bases between. The CDR3 has 15 residues.

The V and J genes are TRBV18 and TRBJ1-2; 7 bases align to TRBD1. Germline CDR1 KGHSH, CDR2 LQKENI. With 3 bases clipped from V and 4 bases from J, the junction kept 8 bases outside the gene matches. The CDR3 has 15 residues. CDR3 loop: CASSPEMGQIYGYTF. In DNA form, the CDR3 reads TGTGCCAGCTCACCGGAAATGGGACAGATCTATGGCTACACCTTC.

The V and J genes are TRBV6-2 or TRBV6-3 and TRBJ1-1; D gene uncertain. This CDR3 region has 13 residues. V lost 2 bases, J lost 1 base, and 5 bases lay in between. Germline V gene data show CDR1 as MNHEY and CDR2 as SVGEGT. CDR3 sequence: CASSYLRNTEAFF. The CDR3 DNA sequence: TGTGCCAGCAGTTACCTCCGGAACACTGAAGCTTTCTTT.

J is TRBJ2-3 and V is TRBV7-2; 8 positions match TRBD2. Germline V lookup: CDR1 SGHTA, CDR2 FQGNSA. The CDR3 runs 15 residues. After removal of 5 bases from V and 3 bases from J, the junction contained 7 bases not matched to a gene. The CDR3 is CASSRGSGSTDTQYF. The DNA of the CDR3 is TGTGCCAGCAGCCGGGGGAGCGGGAGTACAGATACGCAGTATTTT.

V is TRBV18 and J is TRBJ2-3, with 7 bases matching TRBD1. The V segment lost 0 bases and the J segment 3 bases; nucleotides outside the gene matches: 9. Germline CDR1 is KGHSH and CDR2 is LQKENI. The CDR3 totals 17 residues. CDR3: CASSPPNDRVVTDTQYF. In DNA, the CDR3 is TGTGCCAGCTCACCACCCAATGACAGGGTGGTAACAGATACGCAGTATTTT.

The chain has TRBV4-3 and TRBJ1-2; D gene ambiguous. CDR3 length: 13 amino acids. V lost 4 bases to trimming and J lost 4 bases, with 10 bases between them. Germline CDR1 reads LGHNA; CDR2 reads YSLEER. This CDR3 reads CASSPRSFYGYTF. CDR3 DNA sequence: TGCGCCAGCAGCCCCAGAAGTTTCTATGGCTACACCTTC.

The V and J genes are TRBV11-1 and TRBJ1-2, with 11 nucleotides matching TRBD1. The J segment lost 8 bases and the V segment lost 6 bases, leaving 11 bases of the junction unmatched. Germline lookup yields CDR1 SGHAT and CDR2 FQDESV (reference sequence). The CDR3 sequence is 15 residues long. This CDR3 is CASRRDGQGAGGYTF. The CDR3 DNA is TGTGCCAGCAGACGAGACGGACAGGGGGCAGGCGGCTACACCTTC.